This T cell receptor (beta chain) was captured by sequencing in a study of blood T cell repertoires in COVID-19. On the study more broadly: Spain, Italy and the United States supplied samples that represented acute and convalescent COVID-19. Sources were T cells, B-cell-depleted T cells, or PBMCs; the material itself was cDNA or gDNA.

Per the original methods: Amplification with reference gene primers provided the estimates of nucleated cell counts. Assay: immunoSEQ multiplex PCR; the TCRdb copy retains only in-frame clones and omits some. D and trimming were read from the DNA, whereas the V and J calls and clone size are those reported in that table. The sample gives 140,000 or so clones, over 70% of which show up once; under 10% is in the top ten. Material: peripheral blood. The origin of this receptor is a man aged 45 to 65 with active or convalescent COVID-19.

DNA for the CDR3: TGTGCCAGCAGCCCTTCCACAGATACGCAGTATTTT. Its protein is CASSPSTDTQYF. V gene TRBV28 combines with J gene TRBJ2-3; D unclear. Germline CDR1 and CDR2: MDHEN and SYDVKM. V dropped 6 bases and J dropped 2 bases, with 6 bases sitting between them. This CDR3 has 12 amino acids.